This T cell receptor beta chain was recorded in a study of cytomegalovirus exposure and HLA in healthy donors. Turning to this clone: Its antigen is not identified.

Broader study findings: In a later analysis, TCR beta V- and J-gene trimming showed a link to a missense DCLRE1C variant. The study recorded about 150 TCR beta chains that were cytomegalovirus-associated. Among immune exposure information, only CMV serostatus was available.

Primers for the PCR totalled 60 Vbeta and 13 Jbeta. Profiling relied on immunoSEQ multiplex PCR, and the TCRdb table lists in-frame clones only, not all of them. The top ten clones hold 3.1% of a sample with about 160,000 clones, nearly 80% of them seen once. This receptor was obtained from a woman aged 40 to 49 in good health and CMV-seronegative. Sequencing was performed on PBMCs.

CDR3 nucleotide sequence: TGTGCCAGCTGCCGACTAGCGGGTGACACCGGGGAGCTGTTTTTT. Protein product: CASCRLAGDTGELFF. This chain joins TRBV6-5 and TRBJ2-2, with 10 bases that match TRBD2. J gave up 3 bases and V 8 bases, and 6 bases lay outside the gene matches. The germline gives CDR1 MNHEY, CDR2 SVGAGI. The CDR3 extends over 15 amino acids.